Presented here are 27 T cell receptor beta chains from one specimen sequenced in a study of regulatory T cells in long-lasting Graves disease. This sample's time point: newly diagnosed GD, antithyroid drugs for less than 3 months. The TCR library was made from RNA that had been extracted from PBMCs in TRIzol. Arm-PCR with iRepertoire HTBI primers amplified the CDR3 regions for these TCR beta libraries. Each CDR3 protein is one row after TCRdb ran MiXCR on the multiplex PCR reads. The sample holds 520,000 or so distinct CDR3 sequences; 12% are singletons and the top ten take roughly 8.9%. These data also featured in a second study, about T cells in Graves' hyperthyroidism and ophthalmopathy.

The sample in question was peripheral blood mononuclear cells (PBMCs), obtained at new diagnosis, from a patient treated with antithyroid drugs. The receptors were sampled from a woman in her thirties with Graves disease.

This clonotype has at least ten counts. The rearrangement uses TRBV6-1 and TRBJ1-2; TRBD1 aligns across 8 bases. Unmatched junction bases numbered 5, after V lost 5 bases and J lost 0 bases. The CDR3 runs to 15 residues. Per the germline V gene, CDR1 is MNHNS and CDR2 is SASEGT. The CDR3 DNA reads TGTGCCAGCAGTAACCGGGACAGGACTAACTATGGCTACACCTTC. It translates to CASSNRDRTNYGYTF.

The chain employs TRBV7-2 and TRBJ2-5; TRBD2 aligns across 9 bases. Per germline, CDR1 SGHTA and CDR2 FQGNSA. Trimming took 0 bases from V and 2 from J; bases not matched to a gene: 10. The CDR3 is 18 amino acids. The chain's CDR3 is CASSLATSGYQGQETQYF. The CDR3 nucleotides are TGTGCCAGCAGCTTAGCGACTAGCGGCTATCAGGGGCAAGAGACCCAGTACTTC.

The V call is TRBV27, the J call TRBJ2-7; D not certain. Per the germline V gene, CDR1 is MNHEY and CDR2 is SMNVEV (reference sequence). The CDR3 is made up of 14 amino acids. Trimming left V 6 bases short and J 0 bases short, with 12 bases between. The CDR3 reads CASRGGVVSYEQYF. The DNA of the CDR3 is TGTGCCAGCAGGGGTGGGGTAGTCTCCTACGAGCAGTACTTC.

There are a few counts of this clonotype. The chain links TRBV10-1 to TRBJ1-5; D is unresolved. The V and J ends lost 0 bases and 6 bases respectively, with 9 bases between them. This CDR3 contains 14 residues. The V gene's germline CDR1 is WNHNN and CDR2 SYGVQD (reference sequence). This CDR3 is CASSESGVTQPQHF. The CDR3 region has the DNA TGCGCCAGCAGTGAGTCTGGAGTAACTCAGCCCCAGCATTTT.

This clonotype was recorded at least ten times. The V call is TRBV9, the J call TRBJ2-5, with D hard to call. The CDR3 runs to 14 residues. Deletions cut 0 bases from V and 3 bases from J, with 9 bases between. Germline CDR1 SGDLS, CDR2 YYNGEE. For the CDR3, the DNA is TGTGCCAGCAGCGTAGGACCACCTAAAGAGACCCAGTACTTC. Its translation is CASSVGPPKETQYF.

The chain has TRBV6-4 and TRBJ2-6; 9 nucleotides match TRBD1. The CDR3 is 18 amino acids. V lost 7 bases, J lost 2 bases, and 12 bases stayed unmatched. Per the germline V gene, CDR1 is MRHNA and CDR2 is SNTAGT. The CDR3 nucleotides are TGTGCCAGCAAACCGACAGGGGGGTTTTTTGCTGGGGCCAACGTCCTGACTTTC. It yields the protein CASKPTGGFFAGANVLTF.

This clonotype came up many times. V usage is TRBV11-2 and J usage is TRBJ2-5, with a weak D call TRBD1 (6 bases). Germline assignment: CDR1 SGHAT and CDR2 FQNNGV. The CDR3 totals 14 residues. V lost 1 base and J 6 bases, leaving 12 bases between the germline ends. The CDR3 DNA reads TGTGCCAGCAGCTTAGGGACAGCGAAAAAGACCCAGTACTTC. It specifies CASSLGTAKKTQYF.

This clonotype was found a few times. A read error may be the cause here, since a much bigger clone is one base away. The rearrangement uses TRBV12-3 or TRBV12-4 and TRBJ1-2; 9 nucleotides line up with TRBD1. The CDR3 runs 13 residues. For the CDR3, the DNA is TGTGCCAGCAGCCTCACAGGGGGCACAGGCTACGCCTTC. This gives the protein CASSLTGGTGYAF.

This clonotype occurred many times. This rearrangement joins TRBV10-3 to TRBJ2-1, with 7 bases matching TRBD1. V was pared by 5 bases and J by 9 bases, with 4 bases of the junction left unmatched. CDR1 and CDR2 (germline): ENHRY, SYGVKD. CDR3 length: 12 residues. The CDR3 reads CAISQQGPEQFF. The CDR3 nucleotides are TGTGCCATCAGTCAACAGGGGCCTGAGCAGTTCTTC.

Comments on this clonotype: This likely came from a read error, as a far larger clone is one base away. The rearrangement joins TRBV11-1 to TRBJ2-7; D remains unclear. The CDR3 extends over 14 amino acids. Per the germline V gene, CDR1 is SGHAT and CDR2 is FQDESV (reference sequence). Trimming pared 1 base from V and 6 bases from J, leaving 13 bases between. The chain's CDR3 is CASSLGPGPFEQYF. In DNA form, the CDR3 reads TGTGCCAGCAGCTTAGGGCCAGGTCCCTTCGAGCAGTACTTC.

V usage is TRBV7-8 and J usage is TRBJ2-7; D is tentatively TRBD1 or TRBD2 (6 bases each). The CDR3 sequence is 13 residues long. With 9 bases removed from V and 3 bases from J, the gap between germline ends came to 15 bases. The germline CDR1 and CDR2 sequences are SGHVS and FQNEAQ. The CDR3 coding sequence is TGTGCCAGTCGACGGGGGCACGGCTACGAGCAGTACTTC. It codes for CASRRGHGYEQYF.

In this sample, this clonotype turned up many times. The chain joins TRBV19 to TRBJ2-1; 7 bases align to TRBD1. The ends lost 4 bases at V and 3 bases at J; junction bases unmatched: 6. CDR3 length equals 15 residues. Germline CDR1 and CDR2: LNHDA and SQIVND (reference sequence). CDR3 DNA: TGTGCCAGTAGTACCGGGACAGACAGCTACAATGAGCAGTTCTTC. Amino acid sequence: CASSTGTDSYNEQFF.

This clonotype showed up many times. J is TRBJ2-2 and V is TRBV7-2; 10 bases agree with TRBD2. Germline V gene sequence: CDR1 SGHTA, CDR2 FQGNSA. This CDR3 comprises 15 residues. V was pared by 3 bases and J by 8 bases, with 6 bases of the junction left unmatched. CDR3 nucleotide sequence: TGTGCCAGCAGCTTGCCACTAGCGGGAACGGGGGAGCTGTTTTTT. This gives the protein CASSLPLAGTGELFF.

The gene calls are TRBV7-2 and TRBJ2-1; D ambiguous. V dropped 8 bases and J dropped 3 bases, with 11 bases sitting between them. The CDR3 contains 13 residues. Germline V lookup: CDR1 SGHTA, CDR2 FQGNSA. CDR3 bases: TGTGCCAGCCCCGGCAAAAACTACAATGAGCAGTTCTTC. This translates into CASPGKNYNEQFF.

V and J are TRBV3-1 and TRBJ1-1; 7 bases map to TRBD1. Germline V lookup: CDR1 LGHDT, CDR2 YNNKEL (reference sequence). This CDR3 has 14 residues. The J segment lost 2 bases and the V segment lost 7 bases, leaving 7 bases of the junction unmatched. The DNA of the CDR3 is TGTGCCAGCACTTACAGGGGACGCAACACTGAAGCTTTCTTT. Translated, it gives CASTYRGRNTEAFF.

A note on this clonotype: Just one base apart from a much larger clone, this may be a read error. The rearrangement links TRBV28 to TRBJ2-2; 11 nucleotides match TRBD2. The CDR3 runs to 18 residues. The trim removed 5 bases at V and 5 bases at J, leaving 13 bases unmatched. The germline gives CDR1 MDHEN, CDR2 SYDVKM. The CDR3 spells CASSLPSLAGGGTGELFF. The CDR3 DNA is TGTGCCAGCAGTCTTCCTTCTCTAGCGGGAGGCGGTACCGGGGAGCTGTTTTTT.

Ten or more counts support this clonotype. This chain connects TRBV5-1 to TRBJ2-7; TRBD2 might be the D (5 bases). V lost 4 bases to trimming and J lost 7 bases, with 27 bases between them. Germline CDR1 and CDR2: SGHRS and YFSETQ. The CDR3 extends over 17 amino acids. The CDR3 region has the DNA TGCGCCAGCAGCCCCGCGTCCCTCCGGGAACCTACTCGGGAGCAGTACTTC. Its protein product is CASSPASLREPTREQYF.

This clonotype has just a few counts. The chain carries TRBV20-1 and TRBJ2-1, with 9 bases that match TRBD2. CDR3 length: 15 amino acids. J was trimmed by 5 bases and V by 3 bases; bases with no gene match: 8. CDR1 is DFQATT, CDR2 SNEGSKA, per germline (reference sequence). The CDR3: CSASGAGGQNNEQFF. Here the CDR3 DNA reads TGCAGTGCTAGCGGAGCGGGAGGCCAGAACAATGAGCAGTTCTTC.

This clonotype has a handful of counts. This sequence joins TRBV18 and TRBJ2-3, with D perhaps matching TRBD1 or TRBD2 (5 bases each). The germline gives CDR1 KGHSH, CDR2 LQKENI. This CDR3 has 18 amino acids. Trimming cost V 0 bases and J 4 bases, with 20 bases left between them. This CDR3 reads CASSPPPRTGRGSDTQYF. The CDR3 bases are TGTGCCAGCTCACCACCCCCGCGGACGGGACGGGGTTCAGATACGCAGTATTTT.

This clonotype was seen repeatedly, ten times or more. J is TRBJ1-1 and V is TRBV6-1; unclear D gene. Germline CDR1 and CDR2: MNHNS and SASEGT. Trimming stripped 5 bases from V and 0 bases from J, with 7 bases between. CDR3 size: 13 residues. For the CDR3, the DNA is TGTGCCAGCAGTCGGGGAATGAACACTGAAGCTTTCTTT. Protein product: CASSRGMNTEAFF.

As concerns this clonotype: A much larger clone differs from this one at a single base, so this may be a read error. The chain's CDR3 is CASSSQGSQRGTQCF. The DNA for the CDR3 is TGTGCCAGCAGTTCACAGGGATCCCAACGGGGGACCCAGTGCTTC. The chain joins TRBV5-6 to TRBJ2-5; either TRBD1 or TRBD2 may fit D (6 bases each). Germline V gene lookup returns CDR1 SGHDT and CDR2 YYEEEE. The length of the CDR3 is 15 residues.

The genes are TRBV7-9 and TRBJ1-3; D gene unclear. The V and J ends lost 5 bases and 0 bases respectively, with 11 bases between them. The germline V gene has CDR1 SEHNR and CDR2 FQNEAQ (reference sequence). This CDR3 contains 15 residues. CDR3 in amino acids: CASSPRTSSGNTIYF. CDR3 sequence (DNA): TGTGCCAGCAGCCCCAGGACGAGCTCTGGAAACACCATATATTTT.

For this clonotype: Given a far larger clone just one base away, this is likely a sequencing read error. This chain connects TRBV2 to TRBJ2-7, with D possibly TRBD2 on 7 matching bases. This CDR3 is 14 amino acids long. Germline V gene data show CDR1 as SNHLY and CDR2 as FYNNEI. V lost 8 bases to trimming and J lost 2 bases, with 16 bases between them. The CDR3 sequence is CASGGVGGTYEQYF. The CDR3 nucleotides are TGTGCCAGCGGGGGGGTAGGGGGAACCTACGAGCAGTACTTC.

In its sample, this clonotype was seen many times. V usage is TRBV5-4 and J usage is TRBJ2-7; D remains unclear. This CDR3 has 14 amino acids. The germline V gene encodes CDR1 SGHNT and CDR2 YYREEE (reference sequence). V was cut by 4 bases and J by 1 base, with 12 bases left in between. The CDR3 DNA is TGTGCCAGCAGCCCAGGTTTTGGATCCTACGAGCAGTACTTC. It specifies CASSPGFGSYEQYF. Drawing the rest from reference TRBV5-4 and TRBJ2-7, the complete variable domain is ETGVTQSPTHLIKTRGQQVTLRCSSQSGHNTVSWYQQALGQGPQFIFQYYREEENGRGNFPPRFSGLQFPNYSSELNVNALELDDSALYLCASSPGFGSYEQYFGPGTRLTVT.

The table lists this clonotype with many counts. The V call is TRBV19, the J call TRBJ1-1; 9 bases line up with TRBD1. The CDR3 length is 17 residues. V shed 7 bases and J 1 base; nucleotides not matched to a gene: 13. Per the germline V gene, CDR1 is LNHDA and CDR2 is SQIVND (reference sequence). The DNA of the CDR3 is TGTGCCAGTAATTCCCTCCCGGGACAGGGAAAGAACACTGAAGCTTTCTTT. This codes for CASNSLPGQGKNTEAFF. Complete variable domain (other parts from reference TRBV19 and TRBJ1-1): DGGITQSPKYLFRKEGQNVTLSCEQNLNHDAMYWYRQDPGQGLRLIYYSQIVNDFQKGDIAEGYSVSREKKESFPLTVTSAQKNPTAFYLCASNSLPGQGKNTEAFFGQGTRLTVV.

V usage is TRBV28 and J usage is TRBJ1-5, with 7 bases fitting TRBD1. This CDR3 region has 13 residues. Per the germline V gene, CDR1 is MDHEN and CDR2 is SYDVKM. The junction had 10 bases not matched to a gene; V was cut back by 8 bases and J by 9 bases. This chain's CDR3 is CASGSTGYRPQHF. The CDR3 coding sequence is TGTGCCAGCGGGTCGACAGGGTATCGGCCCCAGCATTTT.

In this sample, this clonotype turned up a few times. The chain is built from TRBV14 and TRBJ2-3; 10 bases match TRBD2. Germline CDR1 and CDR2: SGHDN and FVKESK. The CDR3 length is 19 residues. The trim removed 3 bases at V and 4 bases at J, leaving 16 bases unmatched. As DNA, the CDR3 is TGTGCCAGCAGCCACCGCCCCGGGGAGCGGGGGGGCCGCGCAGATACGCAGTATTTT. This sequence encodes CASSHRPGERGGRADTQYF.